This T cell receptor (beta chain) was recovered during a study of shared clonotypes between healthy human individuals. Whole-study results and caveats: Compared with memory subsets, naive subsets generally had larger estimated richness. Relative to their counterparts shared across all four donors, non-shared clonotypes exhibited diminished generation probabilities. Depth was large, yet rarefaction showed that sorted-subset sequencing was incomplete.

CD4+ cell separation produced CD45RA+ naive and CD45RA-negative memory subsets. Using immunoSEQ multiplex PCR, the repertoire was profiled, and TCRdb retains in-frame clones only, with some absent. The sample has around 510,000 clones; around 96% are singletons. The V and J ends lost 3 bases and 3 bases, in that order; junction bases with no gene match: 5. Looked up from germline, CDR1 is KGHSH and CDR2 is LQKENI. This CDR3 comprises 16 residues. Points on this clone: What it binds is unknown.

The sequence was obtained from a woman aged 25 to 39 in good health. Sample: naive CD4+ T cells sorted from blood. Subset of the sample: CD45RA+ positively selected. V gene TRBV18 combines with J gene TRBJ2-3; 11 nucleotides line up with TRBD1. The CDR3 loop reads CASSPNGQGATDTQYF. The DNA of the CDR3 is TGTGCCAGCTCACCCAACGGACAGGGGGCAACAGATACGCAGTATTTT.